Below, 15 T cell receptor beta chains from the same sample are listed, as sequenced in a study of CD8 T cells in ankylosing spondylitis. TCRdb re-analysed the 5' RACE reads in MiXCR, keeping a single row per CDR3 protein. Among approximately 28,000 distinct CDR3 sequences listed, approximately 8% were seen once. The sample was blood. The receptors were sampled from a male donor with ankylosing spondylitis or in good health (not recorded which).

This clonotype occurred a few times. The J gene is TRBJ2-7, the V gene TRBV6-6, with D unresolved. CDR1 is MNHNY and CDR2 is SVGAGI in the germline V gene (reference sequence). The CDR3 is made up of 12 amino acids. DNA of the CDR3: TGTGCCAGCAGGGCCGGGTCTGACGAGCAGTTCGTC. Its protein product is CASRAGSDEQFV.

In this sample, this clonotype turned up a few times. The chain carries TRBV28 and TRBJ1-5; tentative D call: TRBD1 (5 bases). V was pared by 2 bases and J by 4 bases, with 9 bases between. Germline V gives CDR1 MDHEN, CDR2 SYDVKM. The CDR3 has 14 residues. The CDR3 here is CASSLGAVNQPQHF. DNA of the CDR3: TGTGCCAGCAGTTTAGGGGCAGTTAATCAGCCCCAGCATTTT.

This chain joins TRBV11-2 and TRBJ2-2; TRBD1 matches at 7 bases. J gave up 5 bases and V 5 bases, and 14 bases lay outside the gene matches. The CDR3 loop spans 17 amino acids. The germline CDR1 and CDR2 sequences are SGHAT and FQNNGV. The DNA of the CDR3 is TGTGCCAGCAGCCCGAAGGGGGCGCGGGTATGGACCGGGGAGCTGTTTTTT. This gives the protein CASSPKGARVWTGELFF.

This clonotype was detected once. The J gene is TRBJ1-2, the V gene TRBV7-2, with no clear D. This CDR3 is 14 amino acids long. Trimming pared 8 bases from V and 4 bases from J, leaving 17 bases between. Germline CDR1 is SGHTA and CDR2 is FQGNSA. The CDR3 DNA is TGTGCCAGCTCCCGAATTCTCGAAGGCTATGGCTACACCTTC. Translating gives CASSRILEGYGYTF.

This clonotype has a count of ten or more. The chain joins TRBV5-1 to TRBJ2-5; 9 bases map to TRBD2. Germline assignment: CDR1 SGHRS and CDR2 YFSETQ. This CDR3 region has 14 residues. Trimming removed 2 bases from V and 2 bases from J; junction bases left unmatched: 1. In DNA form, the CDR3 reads TGCGCCAGCAGCTTCCTAGCGGGGCAAGAGACCCAGTACTTC. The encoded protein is CASSFLAGQETQYF.

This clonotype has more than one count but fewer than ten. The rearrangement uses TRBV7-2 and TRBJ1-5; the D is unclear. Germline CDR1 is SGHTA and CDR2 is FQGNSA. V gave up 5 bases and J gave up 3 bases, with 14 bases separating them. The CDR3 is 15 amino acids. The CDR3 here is CASSPEIGYNQPQHF. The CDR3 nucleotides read TGTGCCAGCAGCCCGGAGATAGGGTACAATCAGCCCCAGCATTTT.

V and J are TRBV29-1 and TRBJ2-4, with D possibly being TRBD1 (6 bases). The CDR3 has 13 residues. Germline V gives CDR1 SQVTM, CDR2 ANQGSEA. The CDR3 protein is CSSLSPGENIQYF. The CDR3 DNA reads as TGCAGTTCTCTGTCTCCAGGGGAAAACATTCAGTACTTC.

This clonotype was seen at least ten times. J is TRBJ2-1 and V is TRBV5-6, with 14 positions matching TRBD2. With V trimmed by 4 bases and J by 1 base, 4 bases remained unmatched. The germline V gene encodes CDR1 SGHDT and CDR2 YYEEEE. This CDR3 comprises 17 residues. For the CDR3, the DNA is TGTGCCAGCAGCGGGACTAGCGGGGGCCGATCCTACAATGAGCAGTTCTTC. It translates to CASSGTSGGRSYNEQFF.

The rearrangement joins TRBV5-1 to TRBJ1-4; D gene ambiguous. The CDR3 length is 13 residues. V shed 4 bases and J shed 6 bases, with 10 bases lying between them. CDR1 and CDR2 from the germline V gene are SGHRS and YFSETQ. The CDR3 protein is CASSPGRDEKLFF. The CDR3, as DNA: TGCGCCAGCAGCCCAGGACGGGATGAAAAACTGTTTTTT.

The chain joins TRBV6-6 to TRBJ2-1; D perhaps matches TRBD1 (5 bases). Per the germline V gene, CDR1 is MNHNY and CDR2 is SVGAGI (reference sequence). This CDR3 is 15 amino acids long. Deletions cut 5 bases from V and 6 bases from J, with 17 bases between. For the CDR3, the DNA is TGTGCCAGCAGTCCGTTACAGGCGGTTGGCAATGAGCAGTTCTTC. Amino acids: CASSPLQAVGNEQFF.

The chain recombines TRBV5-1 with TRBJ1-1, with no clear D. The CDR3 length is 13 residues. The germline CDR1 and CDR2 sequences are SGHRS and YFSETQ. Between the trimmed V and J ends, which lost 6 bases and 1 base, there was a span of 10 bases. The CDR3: CASTISANTEAFF. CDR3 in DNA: TGCGCCAGCACCATTTCGGCGAACACTGAAGCTTTCTTT. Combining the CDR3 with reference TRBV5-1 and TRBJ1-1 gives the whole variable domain KAGVTQTPRYLIKTRGQQVTLSCSPISGHRSVSWYQQTPGQGLQFLFEYFSETQRNKGNFPGRFSGRQFSNSRSEMNVSTLELGDSALYLCASTISANTEAFFGQGTRLTVV.

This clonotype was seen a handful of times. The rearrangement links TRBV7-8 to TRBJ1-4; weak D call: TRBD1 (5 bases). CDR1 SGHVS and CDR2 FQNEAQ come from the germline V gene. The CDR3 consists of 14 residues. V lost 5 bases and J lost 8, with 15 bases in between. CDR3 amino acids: CASSLGTVGEKLFF. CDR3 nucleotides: TGTGCCAGCAGCCTCGGGACGGTAGGGGAAAAACTGTTTTTT. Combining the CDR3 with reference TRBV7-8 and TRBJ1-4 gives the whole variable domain GAGVSQSPRYKVAKRGQDVALRCDPISGHVSLFWYQQALGQGPEFLTYFQNEAQLDKSGLPSDRFFAERPEGSVSTLKIQRTQQEDSAVYLCASSLGTVGEKLFFGSGTQLSVL.

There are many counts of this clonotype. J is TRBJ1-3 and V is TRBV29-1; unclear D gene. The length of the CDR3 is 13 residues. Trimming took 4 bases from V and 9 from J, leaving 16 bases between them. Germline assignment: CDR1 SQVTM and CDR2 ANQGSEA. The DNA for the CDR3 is TGCAGCGTTGGGGCGACAAGGGCGGGCACCATATATTTT. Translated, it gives CSVGATRAGTIYF. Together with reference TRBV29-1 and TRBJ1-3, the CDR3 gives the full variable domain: SAVISQKPSRDICQRGTSLTIQCQVDSQVTMMFWYRQQPGQSLTLIATANQGSEATYESGFVIDKFPISRPNLTFSTLTVSNMSPEDSSIYLCSVGATRAGTIYFGEGSWLTVV.

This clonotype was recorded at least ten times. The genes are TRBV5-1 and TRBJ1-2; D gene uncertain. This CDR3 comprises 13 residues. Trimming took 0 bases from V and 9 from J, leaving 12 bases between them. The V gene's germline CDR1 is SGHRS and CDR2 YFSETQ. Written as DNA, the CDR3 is TGCGCCAGCAGCTTGGGAACCAGCGAGAGCTACACCTTC. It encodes CASSLGTSESYTF.

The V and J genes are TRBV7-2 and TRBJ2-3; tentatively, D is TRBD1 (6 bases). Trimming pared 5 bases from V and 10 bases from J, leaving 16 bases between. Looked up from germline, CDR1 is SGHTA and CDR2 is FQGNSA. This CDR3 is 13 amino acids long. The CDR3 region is CASSPGGRGPQYF. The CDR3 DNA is TGTGCCAGCAGCCCAGGCGGCAGGGGCCCGCAGTATTTT.